These T cell receptor beta chains were read from a single sample in a study of blood T cell repertoires in COVID-19. TCRdb's copy holds only in-frame clones and misses some; the assay was immunoSEQ multiplex PCR. In the table there are fewer than 250,000 clones, roughly 84% of which are singletons. Sequences were obtained from PBMCs or T cells enriched from blood (not recorded which). These TCRs come from a man younger than 45 in a cohort exposed to, infected with or recovered from COVID-19 (not recorded which). Both conserved end residues are trimmed from each CDR3.

v_call cdr3_aa
TRBV27 ASSLGTVDANSPLH
TRBV6-5 ASMGLAGAYNEQF
TRBV19 ASKIGNSNTEAF
TRBV5-1 ASSLGYAKTSYGYT
TRBV28 ASSLGGPEAF
TRBV5-6 ASSLAVAEAF
TRBV3-1/TRBV3-2 ASSQTGGGYGYT
TRBV18 ASSPGIPTINGETQY
TRBV5-1 ASSLAKLAGGYEQY
TRBV5-1 ASKRERSGANVLT
TRBV5-8 ASRYSEKLF
TRBV15 ATSPGSAQY
TRBV7-9 ASSPRGSNTGELF
TRBV28 ASSLPGSATNEKLF
TRBV29-1 SVVRLDRGYEQY
TRBV3-1/TRBV3-2 ASSQETGAPNRGSTLYGYT
TRBV7-6 ASSFKDSYEQY
TRBV5-6 ASSFQSMGLAVHEQY
TRBV7-9 ASSPRSGETQY
TRBV4-3 ASSHAASYTEAF
TRBV6-5 ASVERKNYGYT
TRBV6-5 ASTIRGAYNEQF
TRBV5-1 ASSLWTGAYEQY
TRBV5-1 ASSLAGGFDGYT
TRBV4-3 ASSQVSRWNEQF
TRBV9 ASSEGTNPYSNQPQH
TRBV11-2 ASSLGDTFTYLSYEQY
TRBV19 ASSNVDYSNQPQH
TRBV11-2 ASSSPRSPRGQF
TRBV19 ASSTIQGGNQPQH
TRBV6-5 ASSYVTGSYGYT
TRBV9 ASSSDRPSGNTIY
TRBV5-6 ASSSGLWGQETQY
TRBV28 ASSQITSGVLDEQY
TRBV5-1 ASSSRLGTEAF
TRBV5-1 ASSPRRSGKPSYEQY
TRBV5-1 ASSVPTGNVFYNEQF
TRBV7-2 ASSLQGVARDQPQH
TRBV11-2 ASSLASGTTNEKLF
TRBV4-1 ASSRGQTRSYGYT
TRBV7-9 ASSLEGTGGSYEQY
TRBV7-9 ASSSGLALETQY
TRBV19 ASSWTPAYEQY
TRBV4-2 ASSRTSGRVQDSDTQY
TRBV5-6 ASSRAQGAPSFSTDTQY
TRBV6-5 ASSYSTGGPQH